This T cell receptor beta chain was observed in a study of CXCR3-negative and CXCR3-positive naive CD8 T cells. Whole-study results and caveats: Higher TRB CDR3 hydrophobicity marked CXCR3-positive naive cells relative to CXCR3-negative naive cells. Whereas memory cells differed, naive CXCR3-negative and CXCR3-positive cells shared similar TRBV-TRBJ usage. Memory CD8+ cells showed much lower diversity, while both naive subsets displayed comparably high diversity.

Preparation of TRB cDNA libraries relied on 5' RACE carrying UMI labels. TCRdb re-called the 5' RACE reads and shows each CDR3 protein once, DNA omitted. The repertoire table contains roughly 110,000 distinct CDR3 sequences. On this clonotype: The antigen is undetermined.

This CDR3 region has 15 residues. Looked up from germline, CDR1 is SGHAT and CDR2 is FQNNGV. This clonotype was obtained from a human donor in good health. Some clones in this sample may be carry-over from other donors' samples. The sample consisted of naive CXCR3+ CD8+ T cells from blood. As for subset: CD45RO-CCR7+CD27+CD95- naive CD8+ T cells expressing CXCR3 (TNR3+). V is TRBV11-2 and J is TRBJ2-7; TCRdb's D call, TRBD1, is unchecked because there is no DNA. The CDR3 protein is CASSTTGGHVYEQYF.